This TCR beta chain was captured by sequencing in a study of early T cells in non-severe SARS-CoV-2 infection (dated by TCRdb to the early 2020s). Background for the entire study: Because TCR sequencing was done on bulk RNA from unsorted whole blood, the alpha and beta chains could not be paired.

The library came from 5' RACE. TCRdb names NextSeq 500 as the instrument used. To correct for sequencing error and PCR bias, the TCR library protocol tagged individual cDNA molecules with unique molecular identifiers. Both TCR alpha and beta chains were sequenced, and tight co-correlation was observed between alpha and beta sequence abundances in each sample. The original pipeline was this. Decombinator V4 was used to perform V gene, J gene and CDR3 annotation of TCR sequences. TCRs were defined as expanded if a significant change between any two time points was detected under a Poisson model with p below 0.0001. TCR abundances were normalised to the total number of TCRs sequenced in each sample and reported as counts per million. MAIT TCRs were defined by TRAV1-2 paired with TRAJ12, TRAJ20 or TRAJ33, and iNKT TCRs by TRAV10 paired with TRAJ18. VDJdb, accessed 1 November 2021, was searched for CMV, EBV and SARS-CoV-2 annotated TCRs, with TCRs annotated for multiple antigens excluded. The raw public data were reprocessed by TCRdb itself: fastp quality trimming at Q25, MiXCR clonotype calling, in-frame beta chains only. Rows are unified per CDR3 protein, each entry keeping the most common DNA and genes. What appears here as the V and J calls and clone size reflects TCRdb's work, not the paper's. Across this sample there are around 57,000 distinct CDR3 sequences, with around 6.5% seen only once. The top ten clones comprise approximately 3.6% of the sample.

Here is what the overall study found, with its caveats: VDJdb matching was skewed toward anti-spike CD8 responses, so virus-specific expansions were likely underestimated and private and CD4 specificities were missed.

Inclusive of the bounding cysteine and phenylalanine, the CDR3 is 15 residues long. Just the 45-base CDR3 DNA is kept, in frame starting at base 1. The germline ends are 13 bases apart after V is trimmed by 3 bases and J by 7 bases. CDR1 and CDR2 are drawn from the germline V gene: MGHDK, SYGVNS. This was a case-control study nested in a cohort of healthcare workers in London, UK, who had nasopharyngeal swab PCR tests and blood samples taken every week. Healthcare workers were enrolled in the week of the UK lockdown, from 23 to 31 March 2020, and were followed every week for up to roughly 15 weeks. This clonotype has just a few counts. It has no known antigen specificity. Base-call qualities are not available, and no considerably larger clone is one nucleotide away.

This sequence was found in an adult who was a healthcare worker with PCR-confirmed SARS-CoV-2 infection or an uninfected control (not recorded which). The material was whole blood, obtained at baseline. Recombination joined TRBV25-1 with TRBJ1-6; TRBD1 is perhaps the D gene, given 6 matching bases. CDR3 region: CASSDPDRINSPLHF. The nucleotides read TGTGCCAGCAGTGACCCGGACAGAATCAATTCACCCCTCCACTTT. Reference TRBV25-1 and TRBJ1-6 proteins supply the regions before and after the CDR3; the full variable domain is: EADIYQTPRYLVIGTGKKITLECSQTMGHDKMYWYQQDPGMELHLIHYSYGVNSTEKGDLSSESTVSRIRTEHFPLTLESARPSHTSQYLCASSDPDRINSPLHFGNGTRLTVT.